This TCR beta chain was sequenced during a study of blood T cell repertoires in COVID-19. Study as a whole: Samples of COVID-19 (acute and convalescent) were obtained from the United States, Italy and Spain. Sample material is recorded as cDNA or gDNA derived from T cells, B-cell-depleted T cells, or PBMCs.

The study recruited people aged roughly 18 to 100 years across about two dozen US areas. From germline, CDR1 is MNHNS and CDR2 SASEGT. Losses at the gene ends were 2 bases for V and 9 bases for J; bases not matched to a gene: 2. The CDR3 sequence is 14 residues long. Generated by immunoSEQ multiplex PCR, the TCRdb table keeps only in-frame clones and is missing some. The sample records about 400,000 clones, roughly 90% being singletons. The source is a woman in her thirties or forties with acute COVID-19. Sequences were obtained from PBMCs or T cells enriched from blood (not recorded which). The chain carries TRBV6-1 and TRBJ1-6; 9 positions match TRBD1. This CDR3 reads CASSEWTGASPLHF. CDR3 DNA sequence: TGTGCCAGCAGTGAATGGACAGGGGCTTCACCCCTCCACTTT.